This T cell receptor beta chain was observed in a study of cytomegalovirus exposure and HLA in healthy donors. V lost 4 bases and J 5 bases, leaving 17 bases between the germline ends. Germline-derived CDR1 and CDR2 are LGHNA and YNFKEQ. The CDR3 covers 15 residues. Data came from immunoSEQ multiplex PCR; TCRdb stores just in-frame clones and leaves some out. Here the sample spans around 110,000 clones, about 88% being singletons. The sample holds one count of this clone. The receptor was isolated from a woman aged 18 to 35 in good health and CMV-seropositive. Sequenced: PBMCs. V usage is TRBV4-2 and J usage is TRBJ1-1, with D perhaps TRBD1 (5 bases). DNA of the CDR3: TGTGCCAGCAGCCCACCCTTGGGGGGATCTACTGAAGCTTTCTTT. Translating it yields CASSPPLGGSTEAFF.